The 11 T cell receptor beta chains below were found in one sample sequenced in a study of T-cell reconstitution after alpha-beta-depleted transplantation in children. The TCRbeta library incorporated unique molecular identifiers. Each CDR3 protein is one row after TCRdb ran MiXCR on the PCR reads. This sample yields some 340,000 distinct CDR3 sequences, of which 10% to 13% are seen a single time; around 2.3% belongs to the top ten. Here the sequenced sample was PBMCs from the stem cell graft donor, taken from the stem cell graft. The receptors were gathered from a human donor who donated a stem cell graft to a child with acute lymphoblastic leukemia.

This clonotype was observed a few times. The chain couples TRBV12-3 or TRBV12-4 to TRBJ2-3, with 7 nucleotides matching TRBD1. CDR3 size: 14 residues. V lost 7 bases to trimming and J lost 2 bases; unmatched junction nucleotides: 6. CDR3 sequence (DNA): TGTGCCAGCATCATCGGACAGGCCACAGATACGCAGTATTTT. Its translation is CASIIGQATDTQYF.

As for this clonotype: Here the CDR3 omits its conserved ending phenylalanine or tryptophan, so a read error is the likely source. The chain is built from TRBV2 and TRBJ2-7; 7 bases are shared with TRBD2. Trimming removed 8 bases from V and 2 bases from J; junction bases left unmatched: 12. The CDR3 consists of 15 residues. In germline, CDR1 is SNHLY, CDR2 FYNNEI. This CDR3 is CASLFVQRGAYEQYL. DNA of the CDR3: TGTGCCAGCCTCTTTGTTCAGCGGGGTGCCTACGAGCAGTACTTA.

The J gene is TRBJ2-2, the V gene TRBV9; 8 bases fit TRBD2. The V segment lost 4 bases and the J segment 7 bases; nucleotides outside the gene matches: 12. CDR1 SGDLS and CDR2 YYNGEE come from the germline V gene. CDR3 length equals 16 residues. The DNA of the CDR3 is TGTGCCAGCAGCCTTTCCGGGAGGGCCGTCAGCGGGGAGCTGTTTTTT. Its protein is CASSLSGRAVSGELFF.

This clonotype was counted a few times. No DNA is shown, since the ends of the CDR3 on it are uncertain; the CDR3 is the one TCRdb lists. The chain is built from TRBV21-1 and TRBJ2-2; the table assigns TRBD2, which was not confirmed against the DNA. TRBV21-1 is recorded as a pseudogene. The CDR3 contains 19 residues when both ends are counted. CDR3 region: CASSKSGWGSGSGTGELFF.

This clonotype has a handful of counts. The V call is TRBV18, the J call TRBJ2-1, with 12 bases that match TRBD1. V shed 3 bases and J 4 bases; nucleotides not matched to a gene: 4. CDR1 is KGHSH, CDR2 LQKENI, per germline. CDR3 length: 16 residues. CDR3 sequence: CASSPGDRGPYNEQFF. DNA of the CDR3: TGTGCCAGCTCACCCGGGGACAGGGGGCCGTACAATGAGCAGTTCTTC.

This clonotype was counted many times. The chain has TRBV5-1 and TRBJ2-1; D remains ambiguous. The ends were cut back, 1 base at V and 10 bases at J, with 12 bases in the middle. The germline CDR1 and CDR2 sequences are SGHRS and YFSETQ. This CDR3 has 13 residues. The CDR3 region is CASSLLWGSEQFF. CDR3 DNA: TGCGCCAGCAGCTTGCTGTGGGGTTCCGAGCAGTTCTTC. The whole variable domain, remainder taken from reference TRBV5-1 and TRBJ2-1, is KAGVTQTPRYLIKTRGQQVTLSCSPISGHRSVSWYQQTPGQGLQFLFEYFSETQRNKGNFPGRFSGRQFSNSRSEMNVSTLELGDSALYLCASSLLWGSEQFFGPGTRLTVL.

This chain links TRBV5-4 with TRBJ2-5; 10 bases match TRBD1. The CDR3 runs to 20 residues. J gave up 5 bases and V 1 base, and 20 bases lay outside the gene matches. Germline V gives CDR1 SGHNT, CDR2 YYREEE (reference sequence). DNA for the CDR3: TGTGCCAGCAGCTTGTTCCCGGGACAGGGGTTATACAATCCAAGGGAGACCCAGTACTTC. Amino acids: CASSLFPGQGLYNPRETQYF.

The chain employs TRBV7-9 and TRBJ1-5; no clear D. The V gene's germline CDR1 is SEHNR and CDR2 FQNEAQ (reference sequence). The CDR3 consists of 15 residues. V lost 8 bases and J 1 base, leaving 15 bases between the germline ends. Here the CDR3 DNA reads TGTGCCAGCTCTAGCGATGGACCGAGCAATCAGCCCCAGCATTTT. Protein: CASSSDGPSNQPQHF.

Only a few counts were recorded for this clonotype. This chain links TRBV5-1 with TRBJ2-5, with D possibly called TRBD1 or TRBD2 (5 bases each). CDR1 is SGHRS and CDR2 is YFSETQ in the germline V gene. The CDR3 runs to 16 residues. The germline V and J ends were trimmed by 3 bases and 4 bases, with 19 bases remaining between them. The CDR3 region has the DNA TGCGCCAGCAGCTCTGGGACCGCGTATGCGGGAGAGACCCAGTACTTC. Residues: CASSSGTAYAGETQYF.

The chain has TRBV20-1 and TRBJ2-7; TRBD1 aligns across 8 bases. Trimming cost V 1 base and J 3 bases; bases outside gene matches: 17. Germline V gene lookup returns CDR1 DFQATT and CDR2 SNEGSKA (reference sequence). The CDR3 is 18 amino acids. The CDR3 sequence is CSARGRDRRPFDLYEQYF. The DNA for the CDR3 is TGCAGTGCTAGAGGCCGGGACAGGAGACCCTTCGACCTCTACGAGCAGTACTTC.

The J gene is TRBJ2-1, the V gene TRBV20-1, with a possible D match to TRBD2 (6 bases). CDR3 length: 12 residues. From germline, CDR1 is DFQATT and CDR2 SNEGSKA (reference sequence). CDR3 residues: CRARREYNEQFF. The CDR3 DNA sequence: TGCAGGGCCCGGAGGGAGTACAATGAGCAGTTCTTC.